This TCR beta chain was identified in a study of early T cells in non-severe SARS-CoV-2 infection. Study in general: Whole-blood bulk RNA, unsorted, was sequenced, and chains were unpaired.

This CDR3 contains 13 residues. From germline, CDR1 is SQVTM and CDR2 ANQGSEA. The germline V and J ends were trimmed by 1 base and 0 bases, with 7 bases remaining between them. Individual cDNA molecules were tagged with unique molecular identifiers. In TCRdb, the 5' RACE reads were re-called with MiXCR into one record per CDR3 protein. This table holds some 67,000 distinct CDR3 sequences, roughly 10% found once. The sample was whole blood, taken at baseline. The receptor was derived from an adult who was a healthcare worker with PCR-confirmed SARS-CoV-2 infection or an uninfected control (not recorded which). The chain is built from TRBV29-1 and TRBJ2-7; perhaps TRBD2 as D (5 bases). The CDR3 coding sequence is TGCAGCGTTGAAGCCCGGGGCTCCTACGAGCAGTACTTC. Protein: CSVEARGSYEQYF.